Following are 10 T cell receptor beta chains from one sample sequenced in a study of T cell repertoires in cytomegalovirus infection. TCRdb fed the reads into MiXCR, producing one record per CDR3 protein. Seen here are approximately 1,000,000 distinct CDR3 sequences, about a third observed once, and the top ten hold roughly 13%. Antigens for these TCRs are unknown. Sequenced here: cultured CD8+ T cells from PBMCs, sampled from culture after CMV antigen stimulation. These receptors originate from a human donor in good health (CMV status not recorded). Some clones in this sample may be carry-over from other donors' samples.

The chain uses TRBV6-2 or TRBV6-3 and TRBJ2-2; D not resolved. This CDR3 has 16 residues. V shed 6 bases and J shed 1 base, with 15 bases lying between them. Germline loops: CDR1 MNHEY, CDR2 SVGEGT. The CDR3 nucleotides are TGTGCCAGCAGCTTAGCCCGGGCGATGAACACCGGGGAGCTGTTTTTT. It codes for CASSLARAMNTGELFF.

V and J are TRBV12-3 or TRBV12-4 and TRBJ2-4; 7 nucleotides match TRBD2. J lost 6 bases, V lost 4 bases, and 3 bases had no gene match. CDR3 length: 13 residues. CDR3 nucleotides: TGTGCCAGCAGTTCTGGCGGGAGAAACATTCAGTACTTC. This sequence encodes CASSSGGRNIQYF.

This clonotype was seen a handful of times. V gene TRBV6-2 or TRBV6-3 combines with J gene TRBJ2-7; D ambiguous. Trimming removed 2 bases from V and 2 bases from J, with 13 bases in between. The CDR3 runs 15 residues. Germline CDR1 MNHEY, CDR2 SVGEGT. The CDR3 region is CASSYRGDIPYEQYV. The CDR3 nucleotides are TGTGCCAGCAGTTACAGAGGAGACATCCCCTACGAGCAGTACGTC.

This clonotype has a count of ten or more. The chain has TRBV7-2 and TRBJ2-1; either TRBD1 or TRBD2 may fit D (5 bases each). With 3 bases removed from V and 4 bases from J, the gap between germline ends came to 13 bases. This CDR3 region has 15 residues. CDR1 and CDR2 from the germline V gene are SGHTA and FQGNSA. The CDR3 reads CASSLNRGPYNEQFF. DNA for the CDR3: TGTGCCAGCAGCTTGAACCGGGGACCTTACAATGAGCAGTTCTTC.

This clonotype was observed many times. The V and J genes are TRBV11-2 and TRBJ2-7; no reliable D call. V lost 2 bases, J lost 7 bases, and 9 bases lay in between. Germline V gives CDR1 SGHAT, CDR2 FQNNGV. This CDR3 has 12 residues. The CDR3 DNA sequence: TGTGCCAGCAGCTTAATGGGGTATGAGCAGTACGTC. This gives the protein CASSLMGYEQYV.

This clonotype was observed a few times. V and J are TRBV7-9 and TRBJ1-1; tentatively, D is TRBD1 (5 bases). The CDR3 is 15 amino acids. Germline CDR1 SEHNR, CDR2 FQNEAQ (reference sequence). V lost 5 bases and J 0 bases, leaving 13 bases between the germline ends. This chain's CDR3 is CASSPQEGLNTEAFF. The CDR3 region has the DNA TGTGCCAGCAGCCCCCAAGAGGGGCTGAACACTGAAGCTTTCTTT.

This clonotype was seen a few times. The chain uses TRBV7-6 and TRBJ1-2; D might be TRBD1 (6 bases). This CDR3 comprises 15 residues. V gave up 4 bases and J gave up 4 bases, with 16 bases separating them. Germline CDR1 is SGHVS and CDR2 is FNYEAQ. CDR3 DNA: TGTGCCAGCAGCTCACCAGCGGGGGGCTCCTATGGCTACACCTTC. It yields the protein CASSSPAGGSYGYTF.

This clonotype was observed a few times. This chain joins TRBV6-5 and TRBJ1-1; possible D gene TRBD1, 6 bases. V was cut by 0 bases and J by 2 bases, with 10 bases left in between. The CDR3 runs to 15 residues. The germline gives CDR1 MNHEY, CDR2 SVGAGI. The CDR3 sequence: CASSYSGTSNTEAFF. The DNA for the CDR3 is TGTGCCAGCAGTTACTCAGGGACATCCAACACTGAAGCTTTCTTT.

The genes are TRBV27 and TRBJ2-1, with 11 bases matching TRBD2. V lost 5 bases to trimming and J lost 7 bases; unmatched junction nucleotides: 7. The CDR3 is 15 amino acids. Germline CDR1 and CDR2: MNHEY and SMNVEV (reference sequence). CDR3 DNA sequence: TGTGCCAGCAGTGGTAGCGGGGGGGCCTCTAATGAGCAGTTCTTC. Translation: CASSGSGGASNEQFF.

The V call is TRBV28, the J call TRBJ1-1; maybe TRBD1 (6 bases). Germline CDR1 reads MDHEN; CDR2 reads SYDVKM. This CDR3 spans 14 amino acids. V was trimmed by 5 bases and J by 4 bases, leaving 14 bases between them. The CDR3 nucleotides read TGTGCCAGCAGTGAACAGGGAGGGGGCACTGAAGCTTTCTTT. Encoded protein: CASSEQGGGTEAFF.